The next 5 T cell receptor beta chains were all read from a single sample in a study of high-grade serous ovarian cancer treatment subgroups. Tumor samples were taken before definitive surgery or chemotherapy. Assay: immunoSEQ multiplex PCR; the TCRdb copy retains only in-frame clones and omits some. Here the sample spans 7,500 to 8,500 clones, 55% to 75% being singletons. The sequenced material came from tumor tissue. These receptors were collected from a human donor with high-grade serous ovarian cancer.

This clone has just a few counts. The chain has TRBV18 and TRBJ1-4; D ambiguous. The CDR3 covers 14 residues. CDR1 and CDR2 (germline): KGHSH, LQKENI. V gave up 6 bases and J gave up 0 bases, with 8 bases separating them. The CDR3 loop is CASSEGATNEKLFF. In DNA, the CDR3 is TGTGCCAGCTCCGAGGGCGCAACTAATGAAAAACTGTTTTTT.

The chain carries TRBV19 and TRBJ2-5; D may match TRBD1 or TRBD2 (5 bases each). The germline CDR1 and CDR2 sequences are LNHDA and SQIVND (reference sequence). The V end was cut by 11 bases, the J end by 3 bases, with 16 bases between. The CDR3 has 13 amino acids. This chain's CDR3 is CAAGAGREETQYF. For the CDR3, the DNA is TGTGCCGCCGGGGCAGGGAGAGAAGAGACCCAGTACTTC. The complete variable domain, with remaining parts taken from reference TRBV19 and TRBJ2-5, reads DGGITQSPKYLFRKEGQNVTLSCEQNLNHDAMYWYRQDPGQGLRLIYYSQIVNDFQKGDIAEGYSVSREKKESFPLTVTSAQKNPTAFYLCAAGAGREETQYFGPGTRLLVL.

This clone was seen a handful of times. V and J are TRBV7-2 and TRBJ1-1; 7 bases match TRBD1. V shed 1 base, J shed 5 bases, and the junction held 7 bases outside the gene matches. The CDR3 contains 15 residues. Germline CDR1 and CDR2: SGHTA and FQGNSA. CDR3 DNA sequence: TGTGCCAGCAGCTTAGGCGACAGGGTAGGGACTGAAGCTTTCTTT. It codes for CASSLGDRVGTEAFF. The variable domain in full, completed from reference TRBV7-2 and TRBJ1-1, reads GAGVSQSPSNKVTEKGKDVELRCDPISGHTALYWYRQSLGQGLEFLIYFQGNSAPDKSGLPSDRFSAERTGGSVSTLTIQRTQQEDSAVYLCASSLGDRVGTEAFFGQGTRLTVV.

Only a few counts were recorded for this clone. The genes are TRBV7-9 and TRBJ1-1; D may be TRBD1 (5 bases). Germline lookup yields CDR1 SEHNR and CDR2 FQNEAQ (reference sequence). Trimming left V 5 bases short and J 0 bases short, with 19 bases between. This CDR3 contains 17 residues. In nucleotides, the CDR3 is TGTGCCAGCAGCCCTCGGTGGGGGGAGGGCATGAACACTGAAGCTTTCTTT. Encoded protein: CASSPRWGEGMNTEAFF.

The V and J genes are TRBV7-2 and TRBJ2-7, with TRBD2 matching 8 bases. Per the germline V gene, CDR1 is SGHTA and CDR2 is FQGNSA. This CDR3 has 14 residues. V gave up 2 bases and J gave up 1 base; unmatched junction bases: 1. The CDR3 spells CASSLRGGSYEQYF. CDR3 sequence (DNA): TGTGCCAGCAGCTTACGGGGGGGGTCCTACGAGCAGTACTTC.